This T cell receptor (beta chain) was captured by sequencing in a study of T cells in Graves' hyperthyroidism and ophthalmopathy. General observations from the study: Clonotypes that were expanded in thyroid above 0.001 mostly appeared in blood too.

This clonotype has only one observation. Its antigen is not identified. V gave up 4 bases and J gave up 8 bases; unmatched junction bases: 9. The CDR3 is made up of 14 amino acids. CDR1 is SGHRS, CDR2 YFSETQ, per germline. Template material for amplifying TCR beta CDR3 regions consisted of RNA transcripts. The HTBI primer set served for first-round RT-PCR of the TCR CDR3. Via MiXCR, TCRdb re-called the multiplex PCR reads, giving one row per CDR3 protein. The sample yields fewer than 250,000 distinct CDR3 sequences, about a sixth seen once. What was sequenced was blood. This chain links TRBV5-1 with TRBJ2-1, with TRBD1 identical over 7 bases. The TCR sequence derives from a woman aged 18-29 years with Graves' ophthalmopathy. The CDR3 spells CASSRDRMLDEQFF. In DNA form, the CDR3 reads TGCGCCAGCAGCCGGGACAGAATGCTAGATGAGCAGTTCTTC.